The source of this TCR beta chain is a study of identical twins. A universal primer site was added by template switching, and unique molecular identifiers were carried by the cDNA. TCRdb re-derived calls from the 5' RACE reads in MiXCR, one entry per CDR3 protein. Altogether a few hundred thousand distinct CDR3 sequences are present, about 12% being singletons, with the ten largest covering about 7%. There are 16 residues in the CDR3. Trimming took off 1 base at V and 0 bases at J, with 10 bases between the two ends. Germline V lookup: CDR1 MDHEN, CDR2 SYDVKM. About this clonotype: Its antigen remains unidentified.

The donor group consisted entirely of healthy Caucasians. General observations from the study: Cord blood beta clonotypes present at high abundance carried fewer insertions; no such pattern appeared in memory repertoires. Twins showed weaker excess sharing in their beta out-of-frame sequences.

These same records also appear under a second study, on yellow fever vaccine responses in identical twins.

Sample: CD8+ T cells sorted from blood. The receptor was derived from a woman aged 18-30 years in good health. The gene calls are TRBV28 and TRBJ1-3; D is unclear. CDR3 protein: CASSLFRRNSGNTIYF. The CDR3 coding sequence is TGTGCCAGCAGTTTATTCAGACGGAACTCTGGAAACACCATATATTTT.